Listed below are T cell receptor beta chains from one sample, sequenced in a study of T-cell reconstitution after alpha-beta-depleted transplantation in children. Each CDR3 protein is one row after TCRdb ran MiXCR on the PCR reads. The sample consists of 750,000 to 950,000 distinct CDR3 sequences, approximately 15% of them appearing once. Specimen: PBMCs, mostly from graft donor cells, collected 360 days after TCRalphabeta/CD19-depleted stem cell transplant. All receptors derive from a male patient aged 10 to 17 who had a stem cell transplant for acute lymphoblastic leukemia, so the T cells may come from the graft donor. Both conserved end residues are part of each CDR3. A D gene is named only where the DNA matches it firmly. Some rows have no size entry. The others give once, few or many, or a class for an expanded clone.

>TRBV5-5|TRBJ2-5|few|TRBD2
CASSFGGGTIGETQYF
TGTGCCAGCAGCTTCGGCGGGGGGACAATCGGGGAGACCCAGTACTTC
>TRBV5-1|TRBJ2-1|few|TRBD2
CASSLVGLAGRSYNEQFF
TGCGCCAGCAGCTTGGTGGGGCTAGCGGGACGCTCCTACAATGAGCAGTTCTTC
>TRBV5-1|TRBJ2-3|-|-
CASSFSSGPDTQYF
TGCGCCAGCAGCTTCTCCTCGGGACCAGATACGCAGTATTTT
>TRBV3-1|TRBJ1-1|-|-
CASSQEEGSGDGGAFF
TGTGCCAGCAGCCAAGAAGAGGGGTCTGGGGACGGAGGAGCTTTCTTT
>TRBV7-2|TRBJ2-1|-|-
CASRFPPSGGNYNEQFF
TGTGCCAGCAGATTCCCCCCGAGCGGAGGCAATTACAATGAGCAGTTCTTC
>TRBV6-5|TRBJ2-1|-|-
CASSYGGGVTYNEQFF
TGTGCCAGCAGTTACGGTGGCGGGGTCACCTACAATGAGCAGTTCTTC
>TRBV19|TRBJ2-1|few|-
CASSPTSPSEQFF
TGTGCCAGTAGCCCCACTAGCCCTAGTGAGCAGTTCTTC
>TRBV7-2|TRBJ1-5|-|-
CASSQTWTHQPQHF
TGTGCCAGCAGTCAGACATGGACCCATCAGCCCCAGCATTTT
>TRBV2|TRBJ2-5|-|TRBD1
CAREDRAVTQYF
TGTGCCAGAGAGGACAGGGCAGTGACCCAGTACTTC
>TRBV10-3|TRBJ2-2|few|TRBD2
CAIRRGGTGELFF
TGTGCCATCAGGCGGGGGGGGACCGGGGAGCTGTTTTTT
>TRBV5-1|TRBJ2-3|-|TRBD2
CASSFQSGTSDTQYF
TGCGCCAGCAGCTTCCAGTCCGGGACTAGCGATACGCAGTATTTT
>TRBV7-3|TRBJ2-7|-|-
CASSLTSDLEQYF
TGTGCCAGCAGCTTAACCTCCGACTTGGAGCAGTACTTC
>TRBV15|TRBJ2-1|-|TRBD2
CATSSPGRAGGNQQFF
TGTGCCACCAGCAGCCCCGGGAGGGCCGGCGGTAATCAGCAGTTCTTC
>TRBV7-9|TRBJ2-5|few|-
CASSLGVDNQYF
TGTGCCAGCAGCTTAGGTGTAGACAACCAGTACTTC
>TRBV10-2|TRBJ2-7|-|TRBD2
CASMLAGEPYEQYF
TGCGCCAGCATGTTAGCGGGAGAACCCTACGAGCAGTACTTC
>TRBV7-6|TRBJ2-1|few|-
CASSPPGYEQFF
TGTGCCAGCAGCCCACCGGGCTATGAGCAGTTCTTC
>TRBV12-3/TRBV12-4|TRBJ2-2|few|TRBD1
CASSRDRGYTGELFF
TGTGCCAGCAGTCGGGACAGGGGCTACACCGGGGAGCTGTTTTTT
>TRBV24-1|TRBJ2-7|few|TRBD1
CATSDPPGQGTYEQYF
TGTGCCACCAGTGATCCACCGGGACAGGGGACCTACGAGCAGTACTTC
>TRBV3-1|TRBJ2-3|-|-
CASSPHWTPTSTDTQYF
TGTGCCAGCAGCCCCCATTGGACTCCTACTAGCACAGATACGCAGTATTTT
>TRBV29-1|TRBJ2-7|-|-
CSVLLNEQYF
TGCAGCGTGTTACTGAACGAGCAGTACTTC
>TRBV12-3/TRBV12-4|TRBJ2-7|-|TRBD2
CASSLAHLWRGITYEQYF
TGTGCCAGCAGTTTAGCGCATTTGTGGCGGGGGATCACCTACGAGCAGTACTTC
>TRBV7-9|TRBJ2-7|-|TRBD1
CASSTGQDFVYEQYF
TGTGCCAGCAGCACGGGACAGGATTTTGTCTACGAGCAGTACTTC
>TRBV7-9|TRBJ1-1|few|-
CASSPARVNTEAFF
TGTGCCAGCAGCCCCGCCAGGGTGAACACTGAAGCTTTCTTT
>TRBV29-1|TRBJ2-4|many|TRBD2
CSAQAIAGLNIQYF
TGCAGCGCCCAGGCAATAGCGGGACTAAACATTCAGTACTTC
>TRBV5-1|TRBJ2-7|few|-
CASSSDSGHYEQYF
TGCGCCAGCAGCTCAGACAGCGGGCACTACGAGCAGTACTTC
>TRBV2|TRBJ2-1|-|TRBD1
CASSAGQGINEQFF
TGTGCCAGCAGTGCGGGACAGGGTATCAATGAGCAGTTCTTC
>TRBV12-3/TRBV12-4|TRBJ1-1|-|-
CASSLHENTEAFF
TGTGCCAGCAGTCTACACGAGAACACTGAAGCTTTCTTT
>TRBV5-1|TRBJ2-5|few|TRBD2
CASSRSGRETQYF
TGCGCCAGCAGCAGGAGCGGGAGAGAGACCCAGTACTTC
>TRBV5-6|TRBJ2-1|few|-
CASSGASGEQFF
TGTGCCAGCAGCGGAGCCTCCGGGGAGCAGTTCTTC
>TRBV7-3|TRBJ2-2|-|-
CASSLTPALTGELFF
TGTGCCAGCAGCTTAACGCCAGCCCTCACCGGGGAGCTGTTTTTT
>TRBV29-1|TRBJ2-3|few|-
CSVWVDTQYF
TGCAGCGTCTGGGTGGATACGCAGTATTTT
>TRBV14|TRBJ2-5|-|-
CASSLRQALLQETQYF
TGTGCCAGCAGCCTCCGACAGGCCTTACTCCAAGAGACCCAGTACTTC
>TRBV7-3|TRBJ2-1|-|TRBD2
CASSLRGRATYNEQFF
TGTGCCAGCAGCTTAAGAGGGAGGGCCACCTACAATGAGCAGTTCTTC
>TRBV15|TRBJ2-1|-|TRBD2
CATSRDRAGLAGFDEQFF
TGTGCCACCAGCAGAGATAGGGCTGGACTAGCGGGATTCGATGAGCAGTTCTTC
>TRBV20-1|TRBJ1-5|many|-
CSARKGSLNQPQHF
TGCAGTGCTAGAAAGGGGTCCTTAAATCAGCCCCAGCATTTT
>TRBV18|TRBJ2-7|-|-
CASSIRVSEQYF
TGTGCCAGCTCAATAAGGGTGAGCGAGCAGTACTTC
>TRBV3-1|TRBJ2-2|-|-
CASSQINGRATGELFF
TGTGCCAGCAGCCAGATTAACGGGAGAGCCACCGGGGAGCTGTTTTTT
>TRBV15|TRBJ2-2|few|TRBD1
CATSRPSGGPTGELFF
TGTGCCACCAGCAGGCCATCAGGGGGCCCCACCGGGGAGCTGTTTTTT
>TRBV12-3/TRBV12-4|TRBJ2-3|few|TRBD2
CASSHGLAGSGTQYF
TGTGCCAGCAGTCATGGACTAGCGGGGTCGGGTACGCAGTATTTT
>TRBV29-1|TRBJ2-1|few|TRBD2
CSVESAGGPLHEQFF
TGCAGCGTTGAATCGGCGGGAGGGCCGCTCCATGAGCAGTTCTTC
>TRBV10-3|TRBJ1-1|-|-
CAISEVQPNTEAFF
TGTGCCATCAGTGAGGTACAGCCGAACACTGAAGCTTTCTTT
>TRBV3-1|TRBJ2-1|-|TRBD2
CASSQEGARLADNEQFF
TGTGCCAGCAGCCAAGAAGGGGCTCGGCTAGCGGACAATGAGCAGTTCTTC
>TRBV25-1|TRBJ2-5|-|-
CASSGHWGRETQYF
TGTGCCAGCAGCGGACATTGGGGCCGAGAGACCCAGTACTTC
>TRBV5-1|TRBJ2-5|few|-
CASSLDVWEETQYF
TGCGCCAGCAGCTTGGACGTGTGGGAAGAGACCCAGTACTTC
>TRBV18|TRBJ1-6|few|-
CASSPTWGSVGSPLHF
TGTGCCAGCTCACCAACATGGGGGTCCGTCGGTTCACCCCTCCACTTT
>TRBV18|TRBJ2-5|-|-
CASSLPLEETQYF
TGTGCCAGCTCACTCCCGCTAGAGGAGACCCAGTACTTC
>TRBV12-3/TRBV12-4|TRBJ2-7|-|TRBD2
CASSPTSGRLEQYF
TGTGCCAGCAGTCCCACTAGCGGGAGGCTCGAGCAGTACTTC
>TRBV2|TRBJ2-1|few|-
CASRKGGRNEQFF
TGTGCCAGCAGGAAGGGGGGTAGGAATGAGCAGTTCTTC
>TRBV7-9|TRBJ2-1|many|-
CASSSERNEQFF
TGTGCCAGCAGCTCGGAACGGAATGAGCAGTTCTTC
>TRBV4-1|TRBJ2-7|-|TRBD2
CASSQPGTKNNEQYF
TGCGCCAGCAGCCAACCCGGGACTAAAAATAACGAGCAGTACTTC
>TRBV29-1|TRBJ2-1|-|-
CSAQLVPYNEQFF
TGCAGCGCTCAGTTGGTCCCTTACAATGAGCAGTTCTTC
>TRBV13|TRBJ2-7|-|TRBD1
CASSPYGQGGYEQYF
TGTGCCAGCAGCCCTTACGGACAGGGTGGATACGAGCAGTACTTC